These 27 T cell receptor beta chains came from one sample sequenced in a study of cytomegalovirus exposure and HLA in healthy donors. Researchers ran the PCR with 60 Vbeta and 13 Jbeta primers. Sequencing used immunoSEQ multiplex PCR; TCRdb keeps in-frame clones, though not all of them. The table includes approximately 160,000 clones, approximately 86% detected once. The sample taken for sequencing was PBMCs. All receptors come from a male donor in good health and CMV-seronegative.

This rearrangement joins TRBV7-2 to TRBJ2-7; D not certain. CDR1 is SGHTA, CDR2 FQGNSA, per germline. V was cut by 5 bases and J by 0 bases, with 8 bases left in between. The CDR3 has 13 amino acids. The CDR3 nucleotides are TGTGCCAGCAGCCCCCGGAGCTCCTACGAGCAGTACTTC. As protein: CASSPRSSYEQYF. The complete variable domain, with remaining parts taken from reference TRBV7-2 and TRBJ2-7, reads GAGVSQSPSNKVTEKGKDVELRCDPISGHTALYWYRQSLGQGLEFLIYFQGNSAPDKSGLPSDRFSAERTGGSVSTLTIQRTQQEDSAVYLCASSPRSSYEQYFGPGTRLTVT.

The V and J genes are TRBV2 and TRBJ1-2; D not certain. Germline values: CDR1 SNHLY, CDR2 FYNNEI. The CDR3 consists of 13 residues. V lost 4 bases and J lost 4, with 10 bases in between. The CDR3 loop is CASSVLSPYGYTF. The CDR3 nucleotides are TGTGCCAGCAGTGTTCTGTCTCCCTATGGCTACACCTTC.

This clone was detected once. V and J are TRBV9 and TRBJ1-1; D might be TRBD1 (6 bases). Looked up from germline, CDR1 is SGDLS and CDR2 is YYNGEE. This CDR3 has 19 residues. With 0 bases removed from V and 2 bases from J, the gap between germline ends came to 23 bases. This CDR3 is CASSVGLGAGWSTNTEAFF. CDR3 sequence (DNA): TGTGCCAGCAGCGTAGGATTGGGGGCAGGATGGTCAACCAACACTGAAGCTTTCTTT.

This rearrangement joins TRBV11-2 to TRBJ2-7, with D unclear. The CDR3 sequence is 12 residues long. Germline CDR1 SGHAT, CDR2 FQNNGV. Trimming left V 2 bases short and J 6 bases short, with 8 bases between. The CDR3 DNA reads TGTGCCAGCAGCTTACTAGACCTCGAGCAGTACTTC. Its protein is CASSLLDLEQYF. The entire variable domain, with the rest obtained from reference TRBV11-2 and TRBJ2-7, is as follows: EAGVAQSPRYKIIEKRQSVAFWCNPISGHATLYWYQQILGQGPKLLIQFQNNGVVDDSQLPKDRFSAERLKGVDSTLKIQPAKLEDSAVYLCASSLLDLEQYFGPGTRLTVT.

The V call is TRBV14, the J call TRBJ1-2; D unclear. Trimming cost V 5 bases and J 2 bases, with 9 bases left between them. The CDR3 sequence is 13 residues long. Germline V CDR1 and CDR2: SGHDN, FVKESK. The CDR3 is CASSAEANYGYTF. CDR3 nucleotide sequence: TGTGCCAGCAGCGCTGAGGCCAACTATGGCTACACCTTC.

The chain uses TRBV5-1 and TRBJ1-4; perhaps TRBD1 as D (6 bases). This CDR3 region has 13 residues. Trimming removed 4 bases from V and 7 bases from J, with 11 bases in between. The germline gives CDR1 SGHRS, CDR2 YFSETQ. The CDR3 protein is CASSPAGAEKLFF. CDR3 nucleotide sequence: TGCGCCAGCAGCCCCGCGGGGGCTGAAAAACTGTTTTTT.

The V call is TRBV6-1, the J call TRBJ2-1; 8 bases fit TRBD1. V trimming: 7 bases; J trimming: 13 bases; junction bases outside the gene matches: 18. The CDR3 runs to 15 residues. The germline V gene has CDR1 MNHNS and CDR2 SASEGT. In DNA, the CDR3 is TGTGCCAGCAAGTTAGGACAGGGTGTGACGACCGAACAGTTCTTC. It translates to CASKLGQGVTTEQFF.

The chain couples TRBV7-8 to TRBJ1-3; D is perhaps TRBD1 (5 bases). Trimming cost V 0 bases and J 2 bases, with 11 bases left between them. Germline-derived CDR1 and CDR2 are SGHVS and FQNEAQ. This CDR3 is built from 16 residues. Written as DNA, the CDR3 is TGTGCCAGCAGCTTAGCGGGGGGGGTGGCTGGAAACACCATATATTTT. It is translated as CASSLAGGVAGNTIYF. Together with reference TRBV7-8 and TRBJ1-3, the CDR3 gives the full variable domain: GAGVSQSPRYKVAKRGQDVALRCDPISGHVSLFWYQQALGQGPEFLTYFQNEAQLDKSGLPSDRFFAERPEGSVSTLKIQRTQQEDSAVYLCASSLAGGVAGNTIYFGEGSWLTVV.

V usage is TRBV2 and J usage is TRBJ2-5; the match to TRBD2 covers 9 bases. The CDR3 extends over 17 amino acids. The ends lost 0 bases at V and 0 bases at J; junction bases unmatched: 5. Germline CDR1 and CDR2: SNHLY and FYNNEI. The CDR3 sequence: CASSEAASSGDQETQYF. In nucleotides, the CDR3 is TGTGCCAGCAGTGAAGCGGCGTCTAGCGGGGACCAAGAGACCCAGTACTTC.

The rearrangement joins TRBV30 to TRBJ1-4; TRBD1 agrees at 9 bases. J was trimmed by 7 bases and V by 2 bases; bases with no gene match: 8. The CDR3 covers 15 residues. From germline, CDR1 is GTSNPN and CDR2 SVGIG (reference sequence). CDR3 sequence (DNA): TGTGCCTGGAGTAGCATGACAGGGGGTTTTGAAAAACTGTTTTTT. Protein: CAWSSMTGGFEKLFF.

V gene TRBV5-1 combines with J gene TRBJ2-5, with a weak D call TRBD1 (6 bases). The V gene's germline CDR1 is SGHRS and CDR2 YFSETQ. CDR3 length equals 13 residues. Trimming shortened V by 2 bases and J by 4 bases, and 9 bases separated the two germline ends. The DNA for the CDR3 is TGCGCCAGCAGCTTTTGGGGGCGAGAGACCCAGTACTTC. Protein product: CASSFWGRETQYF.

The CDR3 nucleotides are TGTGCCAGCCAGGGGGCGAACTATGGCTACACCTTC. This translates into CASQGANYGYTF. The chain employs TRBV6-1 and TRBJ1-2; 8 nucleotides align to TRBD1. V trimming: 8 bases; J trimming: 2 bases; junction bases outside the gene matches: 1. This CDR3 spans 12 amino acids. CDR1 is MNHNS and CDR2 is SASEGT in the germline V gene.

The chain uses TRBV6-4 and TRBJ1-2; D remains ambiguous. CDR3 length: 16 residues. The V end was cut by 0 bases, the J end by 2 bases, with 13 bases between. Germline V gives CDR1 MRHNA, CDR2 SNTAGT. CDR3 DNA: TGTGCCAGCAGTGACTCACCTCTTGGCGGGAACTATGGCTACACCTTC. Amino acid sequence: CASSDSPLGGNYGYTF.

This sequence joins TRBV5-1 and TRBJ2-7, with 7 bases matching TRBD1. The CDR3 runs to 14 residues. Germline values: CDR1 SGHRS, CDR2 YFSETQ. Unmatched junction bases numbered 11, after V lost 5 bases and J lost 6 bases. The DNA for the CDR3 is TGCGCCAGCAGTCCCGACAGGGACCTGGTCGAGCAGTACTTC. Encoded protein: CASSPDRDLVEQYF.

This chain joins TRBV19 and TRBJ1-2; 9 bases fit TRBD1. The germline V gene has CDR1 LNHDA and CDR2 SQIVND (reference sequence). The CDR3 has 15 residues. The V and J ends lost 2 bases and 6 bases, in that order; junction bases with no gene match: 7. The CDR3 region has the DNA TGTGCCAGTAGTATATTTTCCGGGACAGGGAATGGCTACACCTTC. Translated, it gives CASSIFSGTGNGYTF.

The V call is TRBV19, the J call TRBJ2-7, with a weak D call TRBD2 (6 bases). Germline V gives CDR1 LNHDA, CDR2 SQIVND (reference sequence). This CDR3 is built from 14 residues. The V and J ends lost 1 base and 3 bases respectively, with 10 bases between them. The CDR3 DNA reads TGTGCCAGTAGTATAGGACCCGGGAGCTACGAGCAGTACTTC. It yields the protein CASSIGPGSYEQYF.

The rearrangement links TRBV9 to TRBJ2-3; tentatively, D is TRBD2 (6 bases). CDR3 length: 16 amino acids. The germline CDR1 and CDR2 sequences are SGDLS and YYNGEE. Trimming left V 0 bases short and J 1 base short, with 12 bases between. The CDR3 nucleotides are TGTGCCAGCAGCGTAGGGAGATGGGGGGGCACAGATACGCAGTATTTT. It specifies CASSVGRWGGTDTQYF.

The V gene is TRBV28, the J gene TRBJ2-2; D may be TRBD2 (7 bases). This CDR3 is built from 15 residues. V was cut by 3 bases and J by 5 bases, with 13 bases left in between. Germline loops: CDR1 MDHEN, CDR2 SYDVKM. The CDR3 here is CASSFRGARTGELFF. The CDR3 region has the DNA TGTGCCAGCAGTTTCCGGGGGGCAAGGACCGGGGAGCTGTTTTTT. Together with reference TRBV28 and TRBJ2-2, the CDR3 gives the full variable domain: DVKVTQSSRYLVKRTGEKVFLECVQDMDHENMFWYRQDPGLGLRLIYFSYDVKMKEKGDIPEGYSVSREKKERFSLILESASTNQTSMYLCASSFRGARTGELFFGEGSRLTVL.

This clone was seen only once. The chain couples TRBV19 to TRBJ2-7, with TRBD1 as a possible D gene (6 bases). The germline CDR1 and CDR2 sequences are LNHDA and SQIVND (reference sequence). V was pared by 4 bases and J by 3 bases, with 19 bases between. The CDR3 sequence is 16 residues long. The CDR3 DNA is TGTGCCAGTAGTAGTGAGCGCAGGGGTCGGAGCTACGAGCAGTACTTC. Translation gives CASSSERRGRSYEQYF.

This clone appeared a few times. In the same sample, other DNA sequences code for this CDR3. The rearrangement joins TRBV7-9 to TRBJ2-3; D remains ambiguous. The CDR3 contains 14 residues. V was cut by 5 bases and J by 2 bases, with 11 bases left in between. From germline, CDR1 is SEHNR and CDR2 FQNEAQ (reference sequence). The CDR3: CASSLQASTDTQYF. The CDR3 region has the DNA TGTGCCAGCAGCCTCCAGGCCTCCACAGATACGCAGTATTTT.

There are a few counts of this clone. The chain carries TRBV5-1 and TRBJ2-3; tentatively, D is TRBD2 (6 bases). The CDR3 loop spans 15 amino acids. CDR1 is SGHRS, CDR2 YFSETQ, per germline. Trimming removed 1 base from V and 0 bases from J, with 9 bases in between. CDR3 loop: CASSLYGTSTDTQYF. The CDR3 DNA reads TGCGCCAGCAGCTTGTACGGGACTAGCACAGATACGCAGTATTTT.

This clone was seen just once. The chain combines TRBV6-1 with TRBJ2-1, with D perhaps matching TRBD2 (5 bases). The germline V gene encodes CDR1 MNHNS and CDR2 SASEGT. Trimming took off 1 base at V and 1 base at J, with 5 bases between the two ends. The CDR3 is made up of 14 amino acids. CDR3 residues: CASSEERSYNEQFF. In DNA form, the CDR3 reads TGTGCCAGCAGTGAAGAGCGGTCCTACAATGAGCAGTTCTTC.

The chain recombines TRBV5-1 with TRBJ1-1, with D tentatively TRBD1 (5 bases). CDR3 length equals 11 residues. Germline V gene data show CDR1 as SGHRS and CDR2 as YFSETQ. Trimming left V 4 bases short and J 11 bases short, with 12 bases between. The CDR3 coding sequence is TGCGCCAGCAGCCAAGACAGATTTGCTTTCTTT. Translating it yields CASSQDRFAFF.

The chain links TRBV11-2 to TRBJ1-6; D remains ambiguous. V was cut by 2 bases and J by 7 bases, with 9 bases left in between. Germline lookup yields CDR1 SGHAT and CDR2 FQNNGV. The CDR3 sequence is 14 residues long. As DNA, the CDR3 is TGTGCCAGCAGCTTAACAGACACCAATTCACCCCTCCACTTT. This sequence encodes CASSLTDTNSPLHF.

This sequence joins TRBV4-1 and TRBJ2-7; D gene ambiguous. The germline V gene has CDR1 MGHRA and CDR2 YSYEKL. The CDR3 has 14 amino acids. Trimming pared 2 bases from V and 3 bases from J, leaving 11 bases between. The CDR3 spells CASSQTPTGYEQYF. Written as DNA, the CDR3 is TGCGCCAGCAGCCAAACCCCCACTGGCTACGAGCAGTACTTC.

The chain is built from TRBV6-1 and TRBJ1-6; no clear D. V lost 8 bases, J lost 3 bases, and 8 bases lay in between. Per germline, CDR1 MNHNS and CDR2 SASEGT. This CDR3 is built from 13 residues. CDR3 sequence: CASSPIYNSPLHF. Here the CDR3 DNA reads TGTGCCAGCTCGCCTATCTATAATTCACCCCTCCACTTT.

The J gene is TRBJ2-7, the V gene TRBV9, with TRBD1 identical over 7 bases. CDR3 length: 16 amino acids. Germline CDR1 and CDR2: SGDLS and YYNGEE. The V and J ends lost 0 bases and 3 bases, in that order; junction bases with no gene match: 9. The CDR3 loop reads CASSVAPDRFVYEQYF. CDR3 bases: TGTGCCAGCAGCGTAGCCCCGGACAGGTTTGTCTACGAGCAGTACTTC.